This T cell receptor beta chain stems from a study of T cells in Graves' hyperthyroidism and ophthalmopathy. Study outcomes and limitations: Within blood appeared most thyroid clonotypes that had expanded above 0.001.

This clonotype appeared many times. Its cognate antigen is unknown. Template material for amplifying TCR beta CDR3 regions consisted of RNA transcripts. The HTBI primer set served for first-round RT-PCR of the TCR CDR3. TCRdb reprocessed the multiplex PCR reads with MiXCR, giving one entry per CDR3 protein. The table has 250,000 to 300,000 distinct CDR3 sequences, 12% to 15% seen once. CDR1 and CDR2 from the germline V gene are DFQATT and SNEGSKA (reference sequence). The germline V and J ends were trimmed by 1 base and 1 base, with 9 bases remaining between them. This CDR3 is 14 amino acids long. Sequenced material: blood. The J gene is TRBJ2-3, the V gene TRBV20-1, with a tentative D call TRBD2 (6 bases). The source of this sequence is a woman aged 40 to 50 with Graves' hyperthyroidism. The CDR3 region has the DNA TGCAGTGCTAGAGTTCCTAGCGGCACAGATACGCAGTATTTT. Translation gives CSARVPSGTDTQYF.